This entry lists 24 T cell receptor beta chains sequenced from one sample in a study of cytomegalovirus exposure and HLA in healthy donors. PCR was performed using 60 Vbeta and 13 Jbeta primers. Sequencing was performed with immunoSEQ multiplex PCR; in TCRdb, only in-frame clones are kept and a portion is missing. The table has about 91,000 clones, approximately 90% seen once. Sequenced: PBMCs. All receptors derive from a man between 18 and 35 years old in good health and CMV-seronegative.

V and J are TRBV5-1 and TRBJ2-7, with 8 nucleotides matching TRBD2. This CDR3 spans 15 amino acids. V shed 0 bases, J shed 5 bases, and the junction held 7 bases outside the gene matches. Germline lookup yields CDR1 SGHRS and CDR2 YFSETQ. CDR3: CASSLVSGGPNEQYF. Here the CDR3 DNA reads TGCGCCAGCAGCTTGGTTTCGGGAGGGCCTAACGAGCAGTACTTC. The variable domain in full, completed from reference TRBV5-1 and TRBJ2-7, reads KAGVTQTPRYLIKTRGQQVTLSCSPISGHRSVSWYQQTPGQGLQFLFEYFSETQRNKGNFPGRFSGRQFSNSRSEMNVSTLELGDSALYLCASSLVSGGPNEQYFGPGTRLTVT.

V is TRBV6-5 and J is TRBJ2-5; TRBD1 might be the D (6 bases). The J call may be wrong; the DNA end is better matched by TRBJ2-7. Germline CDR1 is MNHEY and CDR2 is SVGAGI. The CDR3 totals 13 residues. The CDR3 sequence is CASSLAGAYEQYF. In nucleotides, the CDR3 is TGTGCCAGCAGTTTGGCAGGGGCCTACGAGCAGTACTTC.

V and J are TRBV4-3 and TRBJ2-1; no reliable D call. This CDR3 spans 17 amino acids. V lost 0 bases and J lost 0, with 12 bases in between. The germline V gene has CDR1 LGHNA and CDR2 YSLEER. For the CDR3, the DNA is TGCGCCAGCAGCCAAGATCGGGTAGCCGACTCCTACAATGAGCAGTTCTTC. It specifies CASSQDRVADSYNEQFF.

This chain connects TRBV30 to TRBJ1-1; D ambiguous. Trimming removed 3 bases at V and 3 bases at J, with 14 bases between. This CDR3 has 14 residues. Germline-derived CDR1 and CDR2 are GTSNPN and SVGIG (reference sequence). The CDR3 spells CAWSPPLRDTEAFF. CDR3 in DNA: TGTGCCTGGAGCCCCCCCTTGAGGGACACTGAAGCTTTCTTT.

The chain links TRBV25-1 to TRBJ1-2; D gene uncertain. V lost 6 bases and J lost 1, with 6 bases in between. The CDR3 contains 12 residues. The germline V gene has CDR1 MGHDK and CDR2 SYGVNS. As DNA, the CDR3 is TGTGCCAGCAGGCGGGGTAACTATGGCTACACCTTC. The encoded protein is CASRRGNYGYTF.

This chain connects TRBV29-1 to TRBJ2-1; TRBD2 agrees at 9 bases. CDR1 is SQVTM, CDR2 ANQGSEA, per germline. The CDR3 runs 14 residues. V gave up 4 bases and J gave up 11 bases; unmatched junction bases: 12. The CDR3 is CSVGPGRGGTQQFF. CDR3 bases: TGCAGCGTTGGGCCGGGGCGGGGGGGCACACAGCAGTTCTTC.

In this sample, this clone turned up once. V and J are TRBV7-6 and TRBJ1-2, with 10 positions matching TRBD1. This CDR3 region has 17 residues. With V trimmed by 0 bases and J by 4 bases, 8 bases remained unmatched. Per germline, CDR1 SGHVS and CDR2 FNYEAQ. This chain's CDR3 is CASSLAPVGQGGYGYTF. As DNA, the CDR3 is TGTGCCAGCAGCTTAGCCCCAGTAGGACAGGGGGGCTATGGCTACACCTTC. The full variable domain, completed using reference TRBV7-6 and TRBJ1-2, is GAGVSQSPRYKVTKRGQDVALRCDPISGHVSLYWYRQALGQGPEFLTYFNYEAQQDKSGLPNDRFSAERPEGSISTLTIQRTEQRDSAMYRCASSLAPVGQGGYGYTFGSGTRLTVV.

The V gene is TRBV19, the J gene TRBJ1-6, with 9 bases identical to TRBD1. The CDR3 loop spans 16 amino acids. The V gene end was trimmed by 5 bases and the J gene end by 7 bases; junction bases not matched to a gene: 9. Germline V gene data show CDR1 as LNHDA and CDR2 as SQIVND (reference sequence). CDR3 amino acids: CASSGRHGTGNSPLHF. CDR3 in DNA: TGTGCCAGTAGTGGGCGCCACGGGACAGGGAATTCACCCCTCCACTTT.

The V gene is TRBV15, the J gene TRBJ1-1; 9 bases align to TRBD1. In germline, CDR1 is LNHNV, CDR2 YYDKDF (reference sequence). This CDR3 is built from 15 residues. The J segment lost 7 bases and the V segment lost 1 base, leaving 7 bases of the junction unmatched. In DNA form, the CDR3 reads TGTGCCACCAGCAGAGGGGGACAGGGAACCAGTGAAGCTTTCTTT. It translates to CATSRGGQGTSEAFF.

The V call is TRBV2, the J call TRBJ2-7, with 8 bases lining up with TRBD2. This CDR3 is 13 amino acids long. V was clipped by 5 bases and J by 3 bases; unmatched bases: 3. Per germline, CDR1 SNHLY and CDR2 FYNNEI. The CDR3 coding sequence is TGTGCCAGCAGTCGGGGGGGAGTCTACGAGCAGTACTTC. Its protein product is CASSRGGVYEQYF.

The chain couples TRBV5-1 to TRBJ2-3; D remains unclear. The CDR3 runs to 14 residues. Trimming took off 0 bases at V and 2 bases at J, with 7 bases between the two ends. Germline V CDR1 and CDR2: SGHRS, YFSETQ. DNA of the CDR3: TGCGCCAGCAGCTTGGCACTTATCACAGATACGCAGTATTTT. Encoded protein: CASSLALITDTQYF.

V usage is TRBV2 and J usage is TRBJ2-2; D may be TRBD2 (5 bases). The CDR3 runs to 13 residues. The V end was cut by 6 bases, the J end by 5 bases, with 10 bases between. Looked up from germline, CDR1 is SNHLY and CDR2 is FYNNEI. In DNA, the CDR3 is TGTGCCAGCAGCCCGCGAGGGACCGGGGAGCTGTTTTTT. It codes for CASSPRGTGELFF.

CDR3 nucleotides: TGTGCCAGCAGCCCGCGGTGGTCTTCGGGACAGGGTGACACCGGGGAGCTGTTTTTT. This gives the protein CASSPRWSSGQGDTGELFF. The gene calls are TRBV7-6 and TRBJ2-2; 9 bases fit TRBD1. Germline trimming cut 5 bases from V and 3 bases from J; bases unmatched to any gene: 16. The CDR3 extends over 19 amino acids. Germline values: CDR1 SGHVS, CDR2 FNYEAQ.

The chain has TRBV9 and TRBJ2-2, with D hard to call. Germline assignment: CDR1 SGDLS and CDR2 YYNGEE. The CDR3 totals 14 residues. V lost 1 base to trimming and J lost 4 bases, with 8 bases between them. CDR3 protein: CASSVLAVTGELFF. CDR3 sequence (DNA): TGTGCCAGCAGCGTACTCGCGGTCACCGGGGAGCTGTTTTTT.

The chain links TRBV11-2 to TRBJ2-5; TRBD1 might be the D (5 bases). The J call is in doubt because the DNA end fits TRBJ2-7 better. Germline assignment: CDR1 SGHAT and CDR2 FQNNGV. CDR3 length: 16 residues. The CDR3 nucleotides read TGTGCCAGCAGCTACCCCCCCGCAGGGATTAGATACGAGCAGTACTTC. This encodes CASSYPPAGIRYEQYF.

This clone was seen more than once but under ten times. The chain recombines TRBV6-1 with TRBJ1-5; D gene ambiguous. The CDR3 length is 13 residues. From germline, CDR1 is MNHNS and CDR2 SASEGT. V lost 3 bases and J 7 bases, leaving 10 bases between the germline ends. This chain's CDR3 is CASSDADFQPQHF. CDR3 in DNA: TGTGCCAGCAGTGACGCAGATTTCCAGCCCCAGCATTTT.

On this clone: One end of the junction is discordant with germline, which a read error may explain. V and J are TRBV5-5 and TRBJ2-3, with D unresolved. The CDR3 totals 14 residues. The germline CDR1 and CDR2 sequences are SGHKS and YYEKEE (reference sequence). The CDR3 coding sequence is TGTGCCAGCAGCTTGGTCGGATACAAGGTAGCAGCCCTTTTT. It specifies CASSLVGYKVAALF.

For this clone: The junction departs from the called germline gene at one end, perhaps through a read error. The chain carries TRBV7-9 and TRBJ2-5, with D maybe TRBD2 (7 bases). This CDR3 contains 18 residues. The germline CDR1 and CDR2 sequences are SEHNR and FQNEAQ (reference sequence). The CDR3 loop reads CSSSLGGGTSGKKETQYF. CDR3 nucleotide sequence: TGTTCCAGCAGCTTAGGGGGGGGGACAAGCGGGAAGAAAGAGACCCAGTACTTC. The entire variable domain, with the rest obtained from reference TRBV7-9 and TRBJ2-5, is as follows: DTGVSQNPRHKITKRGQNVTFRCDPISEHNRLYWYRQTLGQGPEFLTYFQNEAQLEKSRLLSDRFSAERPKGSFSTLEIQRTEQGDSAMYLCSSSLGGGTSGKKETQYFGPGTRLLVL.

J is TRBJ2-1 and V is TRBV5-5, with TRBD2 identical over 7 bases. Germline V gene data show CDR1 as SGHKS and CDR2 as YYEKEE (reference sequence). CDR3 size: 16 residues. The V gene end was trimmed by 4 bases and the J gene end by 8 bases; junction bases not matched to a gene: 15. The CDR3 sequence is CASSPLAGPGSDEQFF. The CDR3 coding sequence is TGTGCCAGCAGCCCTTTAGCGGGCCCAGGGAGCGATGAGCAGTTCTTC. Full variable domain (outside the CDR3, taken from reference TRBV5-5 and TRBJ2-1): DAGVTQSPTHLIKTRGQQVTLRCSPISGHKSVSWYQQVLGQGPQFIFQYYEKEERGRGNFPDRFSARQFPNYSSELNVNALLLGDSALYLCASSPLAGPGSDEQFFGPGTRLTVL.

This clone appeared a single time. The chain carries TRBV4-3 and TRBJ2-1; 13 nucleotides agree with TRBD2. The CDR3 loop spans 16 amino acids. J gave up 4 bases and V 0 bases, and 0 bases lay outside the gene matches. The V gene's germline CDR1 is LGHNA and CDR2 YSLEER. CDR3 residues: CASSQEGLAGYNEQFF. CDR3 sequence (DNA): TGCGCCAGCAGCCAAGAGGGACTAGCGGGATACAATGAGCAGTTCTTC.

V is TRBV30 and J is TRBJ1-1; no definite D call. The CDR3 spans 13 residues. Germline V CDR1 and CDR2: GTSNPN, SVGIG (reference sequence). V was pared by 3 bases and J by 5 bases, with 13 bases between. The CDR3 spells CAWRQTPRTEAFF. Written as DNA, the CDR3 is TGTGCCTGGAGGCAAACCCCGAGGACTGAAGCTTTCTTT. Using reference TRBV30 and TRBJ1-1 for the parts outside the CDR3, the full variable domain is SQTIHQWPATLVQPVGSPLSLECTVEGTSNPNLYWYRQAAGRGLQLLFYSVGIGQISSEVPQNLSASRPQDRQFILSSKKLLLSDSGFYLCAWRQTPRTEAFFGQGTRLTVV.

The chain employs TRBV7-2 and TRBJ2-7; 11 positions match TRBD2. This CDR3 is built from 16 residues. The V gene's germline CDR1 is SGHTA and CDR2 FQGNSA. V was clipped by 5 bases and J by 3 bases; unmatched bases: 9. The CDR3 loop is CASSRGPSGRIYEQYF. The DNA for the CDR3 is TGTGCCAGCAGCCGCGGGCCTAGCGGGAGGATCTACGAGCAGTACTTC. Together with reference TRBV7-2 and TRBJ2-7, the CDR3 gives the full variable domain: GAGVSQSPSNKVTEKGKDVELRCDPISGHTALYWYRQSLGQGLEFLIYFQGNSAPDKSGLPSDRFSAERTGGSVSTLTIQRTQQEDSAVYLCASSRGPSGRIYEQYFGPGTRLTVT.

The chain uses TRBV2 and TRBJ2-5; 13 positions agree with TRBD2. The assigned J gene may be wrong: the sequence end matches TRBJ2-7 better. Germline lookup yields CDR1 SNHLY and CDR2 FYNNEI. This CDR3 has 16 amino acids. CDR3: CASGGTSGRAVHEQYF. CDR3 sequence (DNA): TGTGCCAGCGGGGGAACTAGCGGGAGGGCCGTCCACGAGCAGTACTTC.

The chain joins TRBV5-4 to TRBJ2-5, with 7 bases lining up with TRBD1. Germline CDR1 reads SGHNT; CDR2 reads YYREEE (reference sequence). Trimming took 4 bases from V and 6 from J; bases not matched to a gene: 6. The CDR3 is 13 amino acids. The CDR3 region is CASSLTGQQTQYF. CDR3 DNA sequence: TGTGCCAGCAGCCTGACAGGGCAACAGACCCAGTACTTC.